The rows below give T cell receptor beta chains drawn from one sample of a study of T cell repertoires in cytomegalovirus infection. TCRdb passed the reads through MiXCR, listing each CDR3 protein once. This sample yields some 700,000 distinct CDR3 sequences, of which around 32% are seen a single time; 15% to 20% belongs to the top ten. Their cognate antigens are unknown. The material sequenced was cultured PBMCs, taken from culture after CMV antigen stimulation. Receptors were obtained from a human donor in good health (CMV status not recorded). Some clones in this sample may be carry-over from other donors' samples. Each CDR3 is given with its conserved first and last residue. A D gene is named only where the DNA matches it firmly. Not every row has a clone size; where given, it reads once, few, many or a size class.

DNA	CDR3	V	size	length	J	D
TGCAGTGCCCCCACTAGCGGGAGGACAGATACGCAGTATTTT	CSAPTSGRTDTQYF	TRBV20-1	-	14	TRBJ2-3	TRBD2
TGTGCCAGCAGCCTTTCTAGCGGGAGGGCTCATGAGCAGTTCTTC	CASSLSSGRAHEQFF	TRBV12-3/TRBV12-4	few	15	TRBJ2-1	TRBD2
TGTGCCAGCACCCGGGGGTCGATGAGGTCCTACGAGCAGTACTTC	CASTRGSMRSYEQYF	TRBV7-8	few	15	TRBJ2-7	-
TGTGCCAGCCGCCGTCCAGAGGCACCCTATGGCTACACCTTC	CASRRPEAPYGYTF	TRBV19	-	14	TRBJ1-2	-
TGTGCCAGCAGCTTAGACAGGGTCACCACAGATACGCAGTATTTT	CASSLDRVTTDTQYF	TRBV7-8	few	15	TRBJ2-3	-
TGTGCTAGTGGTTTGGTCTTGGGCCCCGGGTTGGATACGCAGTATTTT	CASGLVLGPGLDTQYF	TRBV12-5	-	16	TRBJ2-3	-
TGCAGCGTTCGACAGAACACTGAAGCTTTCTTT	CSVRQNTEAFF	TRBV29-1	-	11	TRBJ1-1	-
TGCAGTGCTAGAGAGGCGCTAGCGAAAGGCTCAGATACGCAGTATTTT	CSAREALAKGSDTQYF	TRBV20-1	-	16	TRBJ2-3	-
TGTGCCAGCAGTTGGGACAACCAAGAGACCCAGTACTTC	CASSWDNQETQYF	TRBV27	-	13	TRBJ2-5	-
TGCGCCAGCAGCCAAGAAGGGTTTGGATCACCCCTCCACTTT	CASSQEGFGSPLHF	TRBV4-1	few	14	TRBJ1-6	-
TGTGCCAGCAGTGTTCGAGGGGGACACAATGAGCAGTTCTTC	CASSVRGGHNEQFF	TRBV2	few	14	TRBJ2-1	-
TGCGCCAGCAGCTCAACCGGGACTATCTACAATGAGCAGTTCTTC	CASSSTGTIYNEQFF	TRBV5-1	-	15	TRBJ2-1	TRBD2
TGTGCCAGCAGTTTTCAATGGTCGGATCTAGCCAAAAACATTCAGTACTTC	CASSFQWSDLAKNIQYF	TRBV27	-	17	TRBJ2-4	-
TGTGCCAGCAGTTTATCGAGACAACTAGCGGCTACGCAGTATTTT	CASSLSRQLAATQYF	TRBV27	few	15	TRBJ2-3	TRBD2
TGTGCCAGCTCGTACCGGGACAGAAGCTCCTACAATGAGCAGTTCTTC	CASSYRDRSSYNEQFF	TRBV18	few	16	TRBJ2-1	TRBD1
TGTGCCAGCAGCTTAAGGGCTAGCGTCTACAATGAGCAGTTCTTC	CASSLRASVYNEQFF	TRBV7-2	few	15	TRBJ2-1	-
TGTGCCAGCAGGACAGACTACACCGGGGAGCTGTTTTTT	CASRTDYTGELFF	TRBV27	-	13	TRBJ2-2	-
TGTGCCACCAGCCACATGGGGTACGATGAGCAGTTCTTC	CATSHMGYDEQFF	TRBV24-1	few	13	TRBJ2-1	-
TGTGCCAGCAGCTTGTCGAGGGGATCCCAATCTGGAAACACCATATATTTT	CASSLSRGSQSGNTIYF	TRBV5-8	once	17	TRBJ1-3	-
TGTGCCAGCAGCTCCACGGGGAGCGACACGCGGTATTTT	CASSSTGSDTRYF	TRBV7-2	few	13	TRBJ2-3	-
TGCAGTGCTCCGACTACCACAGATACGCAGTATTTT	CSAPTTTDTQYF	TRBV20-1	-	12	TRBJ2-3	-
TGTGCCAGCGAATTCGGACAGGGGACAGATACGCAGTATTTT	CASEFGQGTDTQYF	TRBV7-9	many	14	TRBJ2-3	TRBD1
TGTGCCATACGACAGGGGATTGGAAACACCATATATTTT	CAIRQGIGNTIYF	TRBV10-3	few	13	TRBJ1-3	TRBD1
TGTGCCAGCAGCTTTCGGCAGAATGAAAAACTGTTTTTT	CASSFRQNEKLFF	TRBV7-8	many	13	TRBJ1-4	-
TGTGCCATCAGTGGGACAGGGTACAATGAGCAGTTCTTC	CAISGTGYNEQFF	TRBV10-3	few	13	TRBJ2-1	TRBD1
TGTGCCAGCAGGGGTACAGGACAAGAGACCCAGTACTTC	CASRGTGQETQYF	TRBV2	few	13	TRBJ2-5	-
TGTGCCAGCAGTTACGGCGCCAGCCGCTCTGGAAACACCATATATTTT	CASSYGASRSGNTIYF	TRBV6-5	-	16	TRBJ1-3	-
TGCAGTGCTCTTCTAGCGGGGGGGCCTGGTGAGCAGTTCTTC	CSALLAGGPGEQFF	TRBV20-1	-	14	TRBJ2-1	TRBD2
TGTGCCAGCAGCGCCGGGACAGATAGCTCCTATAATTCACCCCTCCACTTT	CASSAGTDSSYNSPLHF	TRBV7-2	-	17	TRBJ1-6	TRBD1
TGTGCCAGCAGCCGGGGGGGGGGTTCGGAGGAGCAGTACTTC	CASSRGGGSEEQYF	TRBV7-2	few	14	TRBJ2-7	TRBD2
TGTGCCAGCAGCCAAGGGGGGATGACAGACCAGTTCTTC	CASSQGGMTDQFF	TRBV6-5	few	13	TRBJ2-1	-
TGCAGTCCAGGACTAGCGGGGGGGGCCTACAATGAGCAGTTCTTC	CSPGLAGGAYNEQFF	TRBV20-1	few	15	TRBJ2-1	TRBD2
TGTGCCAGCAGCGTAAGTGGGCCTCCGACCAATGAGCAGTTCTTC	CASSVSGPPTNEQFF	TRBV9	-	15	TRBJ2-1	-
TGTGCCAGCTCAAATAGCCTTATTCGCGAGCAGTACTTC	CASSNSLIREQYF	TRBV7-2	few	13	TRBJ2-7	-
TGCGCCAGCAGCCCCGGGACAGGGCCGATTGAAGCTTTCTTT	CASSPGTGPIEAFF	TRBV4-1	few	14	TRBJ1-1	TRBD1
TGTGCCAGCGGGGGCAGGGTCTATGGCTACACCTTC	CASGGRVYGYTF	TRBV7-2	many	12	TRBJ1-2	-
TGTGCCAGCGAACCGGGCAGGATCACAGATACGCAGTATTTT	CASEPGRITDTQYF	TRBV7-9	-	14	TRBJ2-3	-
TGTGCCATCGGGACTGGGAGACAGGGCAAAATCGATACGCAGTATTTT	CAIGTGRQGKIDTQYF	TRBV10-3	-	16	TRBJ2-3	-
TGTGCCAGCAGCGTAGGAGGTTGGGACCCCCATAACACTGAAGCTTTCTTT	CASSVGGWDPHNTEAFF	TRBV9	few	17	TRBJ1-1	-
TGCAGCGTTGTAGGGGCGGGTGGCTACACCTTC	CSVVGAGGYTF	TRBV29-1	-	11	TRBJ1-2	-
TGCAGTGCTACCGGGACTAGCGGTCACAGCTCCTACGAGCAGTACTTC	CSATGTSGHSSYEQYF	TRBV20-1	few	16	TRBJ2-7	TRBD2
TGTGCCAGCAGCTTGGGCAGCGGGTTCACTGAAGCTTTCTTT	CASSLGSGFTEAFF	TRBV11-2	many	14	TRBJ1-1	-
TGTGCCAGCAGCCCGACGAGGGTTCCCGGGCAGTACTTC	CASSPTRVPGQYF	TRBV7-2	-	13	TRBJ2-7	-
TGTGCCAGCAGTGACGGGGTAATAGGCACAGATACGCAGTATTTT	CASSDGVIGTDTQYF	TRBV2	few	15	TRBJ2-3	-
TGCGCCAGCAGCTTCGCAGGGCCGAACACTGAAGCTTTCTTT	CASSFAGPNTEAFF	TRBV5-1	-	14	TRBJ1-1	-
TGTGCCAGCAGCGTAGATGAGGTAGGGCAGTTCTTC	CASSVDEVGQFF	TRBV9	-	12	TRBJ2-1	-
TGTGCCAGTAGTACTTCGGACAGCACCTACGAGCAGTACTTC	CASSTSDSTYEQYF	TRBV19	few	14	TRBJ2-7	-
TGTGCCAGCAGCTTCGACAGGGAGGTGGGTGAGCAGTTCTTC	CASSFDREVGEQFF	TRBV7-8	many	14	TRBJ2-1	-
TGTGCCAGCAGCCCCGGCAGGGAGGACACTGAAGCTTTCTTT	CASSPGREDTEAFF	TRBV12-3/TRBV12-4	few	14	TRBJ1-1	-
TGTGCCAGCAGCTTACTGGGCTTGAACACTGAAGCTTTCTTT	CASSLLGLNTEAFF	TRBV7-9	-	14	TRBJ1-1	-
TGTGCCAGCAGTCGCGGGACCCAGAACACTGAAGCTTTCTTT	CASSRGTQNTEAFF	TRBV6-1	few	14	TRBJ1-1	-
TGTGCCAGCAGCTTGGGGACAGGGTTCCGGTCCTACAATGAGCAGTTCTTC	CASSLGTGFRSYNEQFF	TRBV5-5	-	17	TRBJ2-1	TRBD1
TGTGCCAGCTCATCTGGACAGGTCACTGAAGCTTTCTTT	CASSSGQVTEAFF	TRBV18	-	13	TRBJ1-1	TRBD1